This T cell receptor (beta chain) was sequenced in a study of read filtering for tumor transcriptome and immune sequencing. This clonotype was found many times. From 400 to 450 ng of RNA, a library with molecular barcoded alpha/delta and beta/gamma adaptors was made. A single record per CDR3 protein comes from TCRdb applying MiXCR to the reads. This sample has roughly 38,000 distinct CDR3 sequences, with more than 13% found just once. The TCR comes from a donor at least 40 years old with multiple myeloma. Sequenced input: a population of CD138-negative cells sorted from bone marrow.

The CDR3: CASSKGQTNTEAFF. The CDR3 region has the DNA TGTGCCAGCAGCAAGGGACAAACGAACACTGAAGCTTTCTTT. This chain connects TRBV9 to TRBJ1-1; a possible D gene is TRBD1 (6 bases). Germline lookup yields CDR1 SGDLS and CDR2 YYNGEE. The CDR3 sequence is 14 residues long. V gave up 4 bases and J gave up 1 base, with 11 bases separating them.